This T cell receptor beta chain appears in the sequencing data of a study of shared T cell receptors in the human thymus. Libraries were prepared by immunoSEQ multiplex PCR; TCRdb keeps only in-frame clonotypes and omits some of them. Of roughly 660,000 clones listed, around nine tenths are singletons. Germline CDR1 is MNHEY and CDR2 is SMNVEV (reference sequence). The J segment lost 4 bases and the V segment lost 5 bases, leaving 4 bases of the junction unmatched. The CDR3 length is 15 residues. A few counts support this clone. This sample was also put to use in a study of human thymus T cells.

The rearrangement uses TRBV27 and TRBJ2-1; 11 nucleotides line up with TRBD2. The origin of this receptor is a boy under two years old with a congenital heart defect. Sequencing was performed on thymocytes. The CDR3 spells CASSARLAGYNEQFF. DNA of the CDR3: TGTGCCAGCAGTGCCAGACTAGCGGGGTACAATGAGCAGTTCTTC.